The clone carrying this T cell receptor beta chain was recorded once. What it binds is unknown. This record comes from a study of immune cell composition in non-small cell lung cancer. Study at large: Histologic subtype was mainly adenocarcinoma or squamous cell carcinoma. Study-wide results and caveats: Tumour-reactive clones were not shown to match dominant in vivo tumour clones. Squamous carcinomas (approximately 80%) more often had tumour-associated clones >0.5% than adenocarcinomas (33%).

Normal lung was sampled as far from the tumour as possible, at least 3 cm. Using immunoSEQ multiplex PCR, the repertoire was profiled, and TCRdb retains in-frame clones only, with some absent. The sample consists of 2,000 or so clones, 55% to 85% of them appearing once. Losses at the gene ends were 3 bases for V and 4 bases for J; bases not matched to a gene: 7. This CDR3 has 17 amino acids. The germline V gene has CDR1 KGHSH and CDR2 LQKENI. This TCR came from a human donor with non-small cell lung cancer. The sequencing input was non-adjacent lung tissue. The chain joins TRBV18 to TRBJ2-7; 15 nucleotides align to TRBD2. The CDR3 nucleotides are TGTGCCAGCTCACCCCGGGGACTAGCGGGAGGAAGGTACGAGCAGTACTTC. As protein: CASSPRGLAGGRYEQYF.